This record covers a single T cell receptor beta chain. Original processing methods: Reference gene primer amplification gave estimated nucleated cell counts. Data came from immunoSEQ multiplex PCR; TCRdb stores just in-frame clones and leaves some out. V, J and clone size are taken as reported in that table, and D and trimming were inferred from the DNA itself. The data contain 300,000 to 400,000 clones, about nine tenths of them singletons. The germline gives CDR1 SGHDT, CDR2 YYEEEE. V lost 4 bases to trimming and J lost 9 bases, with 17 bases between them. There are 14 residues in the CDR3. Followed over time, Seattle patients had been enrolled while infection was active. These data are taken from a study of blood T cell repertoires in COVID-19. Background on the study: Sites across the United States, Italy and Spain contributed samples from acute and convalescent COVID-19. Sources were T cells, B-cell-depleted T cells, or PBMCs; the material itself was cDNA or gDNA.

The sample was peripheral blood. The sequence was obtained from a woman in her 70s with COVID-19, enrolled during active disease. The gene calls are TRBV5-6 and TRBJ2-1, with D maybe TRBD2 (5 bases). The CDR3 sequence is CASSPRPTEGEQFF. CDR3 coding DNA: TGTGCCAGCAGCCCCCGGCCCACAGAGGGTGAGCAGTTCTTC.